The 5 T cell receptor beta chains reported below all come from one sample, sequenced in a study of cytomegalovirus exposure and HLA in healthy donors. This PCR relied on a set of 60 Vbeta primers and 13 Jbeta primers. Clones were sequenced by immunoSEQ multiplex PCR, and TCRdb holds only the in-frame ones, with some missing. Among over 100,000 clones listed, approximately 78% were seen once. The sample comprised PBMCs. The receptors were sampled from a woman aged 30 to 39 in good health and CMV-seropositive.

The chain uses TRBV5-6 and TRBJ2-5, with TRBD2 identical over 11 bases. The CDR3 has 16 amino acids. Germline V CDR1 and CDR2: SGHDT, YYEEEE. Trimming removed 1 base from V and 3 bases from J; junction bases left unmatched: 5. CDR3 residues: CASSLRSGGVEETQYF. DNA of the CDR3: TGTGCCAGCAGCTTGCGTAGCGGGGGGGTCGAAGAGACCCAGTACTTC.

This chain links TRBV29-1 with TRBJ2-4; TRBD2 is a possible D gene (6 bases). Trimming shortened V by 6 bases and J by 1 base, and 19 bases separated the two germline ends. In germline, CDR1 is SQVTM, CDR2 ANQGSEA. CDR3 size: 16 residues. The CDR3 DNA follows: TGCAGCGTGAGGACTACCGGGGTACTGGCCAAAAACATTCAGTACTTC. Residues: CSVRTTGVLAKNIQYF.

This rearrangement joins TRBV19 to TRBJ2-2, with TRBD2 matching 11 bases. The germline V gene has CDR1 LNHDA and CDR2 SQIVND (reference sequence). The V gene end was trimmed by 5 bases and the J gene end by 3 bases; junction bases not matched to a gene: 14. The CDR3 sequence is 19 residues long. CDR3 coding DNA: TGTGCCAGTAGTCTCCTAGGACTAGCGGGTCTCGAGGACACCGGGGAGCTGTTTTTT. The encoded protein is CASSLLGLAGLEDTGELFF.

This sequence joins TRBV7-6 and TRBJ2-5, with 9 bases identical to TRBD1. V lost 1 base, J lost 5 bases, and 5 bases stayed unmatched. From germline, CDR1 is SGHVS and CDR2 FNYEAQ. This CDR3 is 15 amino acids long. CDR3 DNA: TGTGCCAGCAGCTTAGAGCCAGGGACAGGGGAGACCCAGTACTTC. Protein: CASSLEPGTGETQYF.

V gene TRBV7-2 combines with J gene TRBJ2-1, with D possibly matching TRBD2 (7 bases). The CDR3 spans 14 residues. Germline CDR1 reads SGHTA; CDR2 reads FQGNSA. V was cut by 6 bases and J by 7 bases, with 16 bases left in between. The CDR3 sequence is CASSRTGGGNEQFF. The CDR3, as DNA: TGTGCCAGCAGTAGGACGGGGGGCGGGAATGAGCAGTTCTTC.